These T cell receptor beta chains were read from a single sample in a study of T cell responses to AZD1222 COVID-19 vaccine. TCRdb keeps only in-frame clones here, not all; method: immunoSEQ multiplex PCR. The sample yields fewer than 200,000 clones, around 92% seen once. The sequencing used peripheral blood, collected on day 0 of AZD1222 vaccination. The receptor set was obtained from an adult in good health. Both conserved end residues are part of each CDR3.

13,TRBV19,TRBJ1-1,CASREVWGTEAFF
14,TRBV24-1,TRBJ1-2,CATSESGTGSGYTF
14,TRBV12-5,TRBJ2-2,CASGRGQNTGELFF
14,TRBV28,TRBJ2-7,CASSFRDFSYEQYF
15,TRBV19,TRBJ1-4,CACSRGGQDNEKLFF
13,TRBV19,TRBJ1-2,CASRGQRYYGYTF
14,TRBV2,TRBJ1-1,CASRGQALNTEAFF
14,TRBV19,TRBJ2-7,CASSIRPGAYEQYF
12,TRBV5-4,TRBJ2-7,CASSLDHYEQYF
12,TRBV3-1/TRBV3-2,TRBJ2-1,CASSPGPSEQFF